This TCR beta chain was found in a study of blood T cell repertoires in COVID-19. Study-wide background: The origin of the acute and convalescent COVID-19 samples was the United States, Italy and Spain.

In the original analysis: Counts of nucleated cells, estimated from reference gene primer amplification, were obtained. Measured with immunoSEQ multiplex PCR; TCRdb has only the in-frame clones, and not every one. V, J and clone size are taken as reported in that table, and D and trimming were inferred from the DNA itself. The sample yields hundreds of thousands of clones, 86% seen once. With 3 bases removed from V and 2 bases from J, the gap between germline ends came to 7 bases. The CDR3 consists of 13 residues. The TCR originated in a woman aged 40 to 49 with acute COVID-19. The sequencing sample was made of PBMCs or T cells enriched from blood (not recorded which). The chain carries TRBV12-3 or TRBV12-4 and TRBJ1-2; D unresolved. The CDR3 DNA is TGTGCCAGCAGTTTTAGCCTGAACTATGGCTACACCTTC. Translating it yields CASSFSLNYGYTF.